This TCR beta chain comes out of a study of Graves' ophthalmopathy and Graves' hyperthyroidism. From RNA, the CDR3 regions of TCR beta chains were amplified and sequenced. After a first-round RT-PCR with HTBI primers, a second-round multiplex PCR was run. TCRdb reanalysed the multiplex PCR reads using MiXCR and keeps one entry per CDR3 protein. The sample lists more than 300,000 distinct CDR3 sequences; approximately 18% were seen once. There are many counts of this clonotype. The CDR3 loop spans 11 amino acids. CDR1 and CDR2 (germline): DFQATT, SNEGSKA (reference sequence). V was trimmed by 5 bases and J by 6 bases, leaving 11 bases between them.

This clonotype was sampled from an adult woman with stable Graves' hyperthyroidism. The sample taken for sequencing was peripheral blood. This rearrangement joins TRBV20-1 to TRBJ2-7; possibly TRBD2 for D (5 bases). The CDR3 DNA follows: TGCAGTGCTTTAGGGAGTACCGAGCAGTACTTC. Translating gives CSALGSTEQYF.